The rows below give T cell receptor beta chains drawn from one sample of a study of blood T cell repertoires in COVID-19. Only in-frame clones appear in the TCRdb table, and some are missing; sequencing was by immunoSEQ multiplex PCR. The sample holds more than 95,000 clones, approximately 83% seen once. Sequencing was done on a sample of peripheral blood. These receptors originate from an elderly man with active or convalescent COVID-19. Both conserved end residues are part of each CDR3. Where a row states a size, it is once, few, many or the class of an expanded clone; other rows omit it.

abundance: NA
v_gene: TRBV19
CDR3aa: CASSPGGTQYF

abundance: NA
v_gene: TRBV7-2
CDR3aa: CASSLVSTGLSGNTIYF

abundance: NA
v_gene: TRBV6-1
CDR3aa: CASSDKWPQTYEQYF

abundance: NA
v_gene: TRBV18
CDR3aa: CASSPTDRGNTEAFF

abundance: NA
v_gene: TRBV6-1
CDR3aa: CASSDETGARGYGYTF

abundance: NA
v_gene: TRBV7-2
CDR3aa: CASSAAGGGYGYTF

abundance: NA
v_gene: TRBV27
CDR3aa: CASSRQGSSGEQYF

abundance: NA
v_gene: TRBV5-6
CDR3aa: CASSVGARNTEAFF

abundance: many
v_gene: TRBV7-9
CDR3aa: CASSTLTDEAFF

abundance: NA
v_gene: TRBV2
CDR3aa: CASVRREVTDTQYF

abundance: NA
v_gene: TRBV5-1
CDR3aa: CASSPGALNNYGYTF

abundance: NA
v_gene: TRBV7-9
CDR3aa: CASSQGTPYGYTF

abundance: NA
v_gene: TRBV4-1
CDR3aa: CASSQIGQSLSGANVLTF

abundance: few
v_gene: TRBV5-5
CDR3aa: CASSLDWTVYGYTF

abundance: NA
v_gene: TRBV28
CDR3aa: CASSFSGAPDTQYF

abundance: NA
v_gene: TRBV10-3
CDR3aa: CAIAWTEYEQYF

abundance: NA
v_gene: TRBV27
CDR3aa: CASSLRRINTGELFF

abundance: NA
v_gene: TRBV7-6
CDR3aa: CASSLELAGRLQETQYF

abundance: once
v_gene: TRBV21-1
CDR3aa: CASGSWVAEYQETQYF

abundance: NA
v_gene: TRBV6-2/TRBV6-3
CDR3aa: CASSSLPRGQGRGYTF

abundance: NA
v_gene: TRBV21-1
CDR3aa: CASSNHSRRHSSVSPLHF

abundance: NA
v_gene: TRBV7-2
CDR3aa: CASSVTSGKIIDTQYF

abundance: many
v_gene: TRBV10-3
CDR3aa: CAIRLYEEGEAFF

abundance: NA
v_gene: TRBV5-1
CDR3aa: CASSWLPGGGPYEQYF

abundance: NA
v_gene: TRBV10-3
CDR3aa: CAIKAESSSGNTIYF

abundance: NA
v_gene: TRBV29-1
CDR3aa: CSVRDSTLYGYTF

abundance: NA
v_gene: TRBV30
CDR3aa: CAWSAGQGMPQHF

abundance: NA
v_gene: TRBV11-1
CDR3aa: CASSSGLAGLEQFF